This entry lists 2 T cell receptor beta chains sequenced from one sample in a study of T cells expressing NK-cell markers. TCRdb reprocessed the 5' RACE reads, with one entry per CDR3 protein and no DNA. The listing contains about 550,000 distinct CDR3 sequences. The sequencing input was blood T cells: a sorted CD56 or NKG2C T cell subset, CD4+ or CD8+ T cells, or bulk PBMC T cells (not recorded which). These receptors were obtained from a man aged 18 to 30 in good health.

This chain connects TRBV27 to TRBJ2-6; there is no DNA to check the TCRdb D call of TRBD1. Germline V CDR1 and CDR2: MNHEY, SMNVEV (reference sequence). This CDR3 comprises 17 residues. The CDR3 region is CASSLVGGSSGANVLTF.

V and J are TRBV6-1 and TRBJ2-1. The V gene's germline CDR1 is MNHNS and CDR2 SASEGT. This CDR3 is 13 amino acids long. CDR3 region: CAIREGYLNEQFF.